This T cell receptor beta chain originates from a study of T cells and Merkel cell carcinoma outcomes. Study-level findings and limits: Reportedly, T-cell repertoire with density predicts Merkel cell carcinoma outcomes.

Note on this clone: The antigen remains undetermined. Germline and junction disagree at one end, which may indicate a read error.

The germline V gene encodes CDR1 KGHSH and CDR2 LQKENI. This CDR3 region has 13 residues. Only in-frame clones appear in the TCRdb table, and some are missing; sequencing was by immunoSEQ multiplex PCR. The table records 2,500 to 3,000 clones, around 95% of them present only once. This chain links TRBV18 with TRBJ1-1; no clear D gene. The sequenced material came from tumor tissue from Merkel cell carcinoma. This sequence originates from a human donor with Merkel cell carcinoma. CDR3 nucleotide sequence: TGTGCCAGCTCACCCAAATGGAACACTGAAGCTTGCTTT. Translating gives CASSPKWNTEACF.